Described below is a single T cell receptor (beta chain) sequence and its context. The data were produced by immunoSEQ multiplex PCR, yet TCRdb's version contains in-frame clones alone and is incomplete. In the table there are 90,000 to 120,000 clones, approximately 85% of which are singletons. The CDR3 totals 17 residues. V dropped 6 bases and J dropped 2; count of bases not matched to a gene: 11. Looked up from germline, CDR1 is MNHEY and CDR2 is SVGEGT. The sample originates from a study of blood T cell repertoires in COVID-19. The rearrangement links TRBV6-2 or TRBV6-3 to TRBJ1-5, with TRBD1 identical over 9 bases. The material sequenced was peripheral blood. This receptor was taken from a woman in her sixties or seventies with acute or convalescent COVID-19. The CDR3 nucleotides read TGTGCCAGCAGCCTCACAACAGGGGGCTTCGGCAATCAGCCCCAGCATTTT. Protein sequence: CASSLTTGGFGNQPQHF.